Listed below are T cell receptor beta chains from one sample, sequenced in a study of T-cell memory formation after mild COVID-19. Each CDR3 protein is one row after TCRdb ran MiXCR on the 5' RACE reads. The sample yields 300,000 to 350,000 distinct CDR3 sequences, about 13% seen once. Sequenced: PBMCs or a T cell subset sorted from them (not recorded which). The receptor source for this set is a young man who had mild COVID-19 (a few samples of this study predate the infection). Cell type and time point are not known. CDR3s include the opening cysteine and the closing phenylalanine or tryptophan. Fields, in order: clone size, V gene, J gene, D gene, CDR3 protein, CDR3 DNA. The D gene is left open where the match is weak. Clone size is not always given. Where it is, it says once, few, many or a class for expanded clones.

>-|TRBV14|TRBJ2-1|-
CASSQVRTVYNEQFF
TGTGCCAGCAGCCAAGTACGGACAGTATACAATGAGCAGTTCTTC
>few|TRBV7-9|TRBJ2-2|-
CASRRDLGNTGELFF
TGTGCCAGCAGGAGGGACCTGGGGAACACCGGGGAGCTGTTTTTT
>many|TRBV24-1|TRBJ2-5|-
CATSDRRTAQETQYF
TGTGCCACCAGTGATCGGCGGACAGCTCAAGAGACCCAGTACTTC
>many|TRBV12-3/TRBV12-4|TRBJ2-5|-
CASAKRGNQETQYF
TGTGCCAGCGCTAAGAGGGGCAACCAAGAGACCCAGTACTTC
>-|TRBV20-1|TRBJ2-3|-
CSASHAGRLLLNAQYF
TGCAGTGCTAGCCACGCGGGCCGTCTATTACTGAATGCGCAGTATTTT
>few|TRBV12-3/TRBV12-4|TRBJ2-1|-
CASILGYRGSPFF
-
>-|TRBV24-1|TRBJ2-2|-
CATSDLDGNTGELFF
TGTGCCACCAGTGATTTAGACGGGAACACCGGGGAGCTGTTTTTT
>few|TRBV19|TRBJ1-2|-
CASRGSGYGYTF
TGTGCCAGTAGAGGCTCCGGGTATGGCTACACCTTC
>few|TRBV6-1|TRBJ1-1|-
CASSEAFLNTEAFF
TGTGCCAGCAGTGAAGCGTTCTTGAACACTGAAGCTTTCTTT
>few|TRBV14|TRBJ2-3|TRBD2
CASSKTSGGTDTQYF
TGTGCCAGCAGCAAAACTAGCGGGGGGACAGATACGCAGTATTTT
>-|TRBV12-3/TRBV12-4|TRBJ1-1|-
CASSLGWAEAFF
TGTGCCAGCAGTTTAGGGTGGGCTGAAGCTTTCTTT
>few|TRBV4-3|TRBJ2-3|-
CASSQAGFTDTQYF
TGCGCCAGCAGCCAAGCAGGGTTCACAGATACGCAGTATTTT
>-|TRBV9|TRBJ2-5|TRBD1
CASSEGTVNQETQYF
TGTGCCAGCAGCGAAGGGACAGTGAATCAAGAGACCCAGTACTTC
>few|TRBV29-1|TRBJ1-2|-
CSSPGDRGYTF
TGCAGCTCACCAGGGGATAGAGGCTACACCTTC
>-|TRBV4-3|TRBJ2-1|TRBD1
CASSQFGQGVNEQFF
TGCGCCAGCAGCCAGTTCGGACAGGGGGTTAATGAGCAGTTCTTC
>many|TRBV9|TRBJ1-5|-
CASSVTAGRNQPQHF
TGTGCCAGCAGCGTAACAGCAGGGCGCAATCAGCCCCAGCATTTT
>few|TRBV7-2|TRBJ1-1|TRBD1
CASSLRTGTTEAFF
TGTGCCAGCAGCTTAAGGACAGGGACCACTGAAGCTTTCTTT
>few|TRBV7-2|TRBJ2-3|TRBD2
CASSPRLLAGGRYTQYF
TGTGCCAGCAGCCCCCGCCTACTAGCGGGGGGGCGGTATACGCAGTATTTT
>few|TRBV15|TRBJ2-3|TRBD2
CATRGGSSLTDTQYF
TGTGCCACCAGGGGGGGGAGTAGTTTAACAGATACGCAGTATTTT
>-|TRBV5-5|TRBJ2-5|-
CASSWEGKGYETQYF
TGTGCCAGCAGCTGGGAAGGAAAGGGGTATGAGACCCAGTACTTC
>few|TRBV7-2|TRBJ2-1|TRBD2
CASRASGGARQFF
TGTGCCAGCCGGGCTAGCGGGGGGGCGAGGCAGTTCTTC
>-|TRBV20-1|TRBJ1-1|-
CSAPGVNTEAFF
TGCAGTGCTCCGGGGGTGAACACTGAAGCTTTCTTC
>many|TRBV11-2|TRBJ2-1|TRBD2
CASSLDLWRGGNEQFF
TGTGCCAGCAGCTTAGATCTTTGGCGGGGGGGCAATGAGCAGTTCTTC
>-|TRBV4-1|TRBJ2-7|TRBD1
CASSHKQGASSSYEQYF
TGCGCCAGCAGCCACAAACAGGGGGCTTCAAGCTCCTACGAGCAGTACTTC
>-|TRBV5-6|TRBJ2-4|-
CASSVFGVAKNIQYF
TGTGCCAGCAGTGTTTTCGGAGTAGCCAAAAACATTCAGTACTTC
>few|TRBV12-3/TRBV12-4|TRBJ2-3|-
CASRPRGAGPDRDTQYF
TGTGCCAGTCGCCCTAGGGGCGCGGGACCCGATAGAGATACGCAGTATTTT
>few|TRBV20-1|TRBJ2-5|TRBD1
CSARRQGAVTQYF
TGCAGTGCTAGGAGGCAGGGGGCGGTGACCCAGTACTTC
>many|TRBV11-2|TRBJ2-1|TRBD2
CASASPERGLNEQFF
TGTGCCAGCGCTTCCCCCGAGCGGGGGCTTAATGAGCAGTTCTTC